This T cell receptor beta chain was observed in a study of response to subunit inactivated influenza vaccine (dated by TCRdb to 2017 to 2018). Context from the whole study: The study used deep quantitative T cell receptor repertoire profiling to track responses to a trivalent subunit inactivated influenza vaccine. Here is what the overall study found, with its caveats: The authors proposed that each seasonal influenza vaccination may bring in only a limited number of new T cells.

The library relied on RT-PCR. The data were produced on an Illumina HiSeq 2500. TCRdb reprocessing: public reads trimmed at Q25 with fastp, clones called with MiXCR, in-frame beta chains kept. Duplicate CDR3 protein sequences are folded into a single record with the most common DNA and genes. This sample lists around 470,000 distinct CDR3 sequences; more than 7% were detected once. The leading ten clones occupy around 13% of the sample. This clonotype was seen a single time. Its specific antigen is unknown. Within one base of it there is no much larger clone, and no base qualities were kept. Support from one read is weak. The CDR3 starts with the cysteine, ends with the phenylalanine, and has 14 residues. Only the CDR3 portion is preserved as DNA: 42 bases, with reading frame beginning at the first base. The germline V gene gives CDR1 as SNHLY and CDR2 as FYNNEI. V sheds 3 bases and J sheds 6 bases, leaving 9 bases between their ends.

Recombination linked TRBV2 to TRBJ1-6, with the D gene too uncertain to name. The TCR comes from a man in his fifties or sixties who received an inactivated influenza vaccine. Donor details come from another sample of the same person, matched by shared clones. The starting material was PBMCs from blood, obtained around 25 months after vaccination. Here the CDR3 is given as CASSEERSNSPLHF. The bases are TGTGCCAGCAGTGAGGAGAGGAGTAATTCACCCCTCCACTTT.